Detailed here is one TCR beta chain. Its antigen specificity is not known. No per-base quality is available; no much larger clone lies one base away. This sample was taken from a study of T cell changes during pregnancy in multiple sclerosis (dated by TCRdb to the late 2010s). Regarding the research as a whole: In women with multiple sclerosis, the researchers looked at how the T cell repertoire shifted as pregnancy progressed.

Library generation was performed with the immunoSEQ multiplex PCR assay. TCRdb obtained this table from immuneACCESS and retained in-frame rearrangements with V and J assigned. These tables miss some clones; where compared with another copy, unresolved V genes account for less than half of the shortfall, and the remainder is unexplained. A total of tens of thousands of clones appear in this sample, around nine tenths of them only once. The ten biggest clones cover 0.29% of the sample. Inclusive of the bounding cysteine and phenylalanine, the CDR3 is 14 residues long. CDR3 DNA only is kept here, 42 bases in frame from base 1. The germline V gene encodes CDR1 MNHNY and CDR2 SVGAGI (reference sequence). The germline V end is reduced by 6 bases and the J end by 2 bases; junction bases left unmatched: 7.

The sequencing here drew on CD4+ T cells from peripheral blood mononuclear cells, taken in the third trimester of pregnancy. The chain is assembled from TRBV6-6 and TRBJ2-7, and 7 bases in between align with TRBD1. The sequence was obtained from a female donor in good health, enrolled as a control in a pregnancy study. The sequence in DNA is TGTGCCAGCAGGCGGACAGGTTCAACCTACGAGCAGTACTTC. Its coded protein is CASRRTGSTYEQYF.